The present entry profiles one TCR beta chain with its context. With 3 bases removed from V and 4 bases from J, the gap between germline ends came to 15 bases. This CDR3 comprises 14 residues. Germline loops: CDR1 GTSNPN, CDR2 SVGIG (reference sequence). Cohort 3 recovered donors had two negative PCRs, clearance, or symptom resolution. These data belong to a study of blood T cell repertoires in COVID-19. Sequencing was performed with immunoSEQ multiplex PCR; in TCRdb, only in-frame clones are kept and a portion is missing. The repertoire holds some 160,000 clones, with 85% as singletons. The sample comprised PBMCs or T cells enriched from blood (not recorded which). This TCR was sampled from a woman in her thirties or forties who had recovered from COVID-19. The gene calls are TRBV30 and TRBJ1-1; tentatively, D is TRBD1 (6 bases). DNA of the CDR3: TGTGCCTGGAGAGATGTGGGGGCCAGCACTGAAGCTTTCTTT. Translating it yields CAWRDVGASTEAFF. Full variable domain (outside the CDR3, taken from reference TRBV30 and TRBJ1-1): SQTIHQWPATLVQPVGSPLSLECTVEGTSNPNLYWYRQAAGRGLQLLFYSVGIGQISSEVPQNLSASRPQDRQFILSSKKLLLSDSGFYLCAWRDVGASTEAFFGQGTRLTVV.